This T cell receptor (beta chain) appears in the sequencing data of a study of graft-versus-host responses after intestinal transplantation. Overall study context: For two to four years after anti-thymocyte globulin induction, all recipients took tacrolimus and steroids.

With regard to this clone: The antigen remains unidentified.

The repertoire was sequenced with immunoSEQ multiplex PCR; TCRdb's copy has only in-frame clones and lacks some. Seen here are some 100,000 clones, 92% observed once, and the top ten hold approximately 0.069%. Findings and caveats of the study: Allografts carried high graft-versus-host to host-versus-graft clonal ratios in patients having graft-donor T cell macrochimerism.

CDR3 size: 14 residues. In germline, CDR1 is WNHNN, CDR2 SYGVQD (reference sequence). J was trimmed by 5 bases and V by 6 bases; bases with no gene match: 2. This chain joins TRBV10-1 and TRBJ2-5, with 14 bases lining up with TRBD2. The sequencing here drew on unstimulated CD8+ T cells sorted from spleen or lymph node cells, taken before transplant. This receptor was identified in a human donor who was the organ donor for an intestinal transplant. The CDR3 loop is CASSGTSGSETQYF. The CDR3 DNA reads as TGCGCCAGCAGCGGGACTAGCGGGAGCGAGACCCAGTACTTC.